This T cell receptor (beta chain) was obtained from a study of T-cell reconstitution after alpha-beta-depleted transplantation in children (dated by TCRdb to about 2016). About the investigation overall: T-cell immune reconstitution after TCRalphabeta/CD19-depleted allogeneic hematopoietic cell transplantation in children was quantitatively tracked in the study by means of TCR repertoire profiling. Findings and caveats that apply to the study as a whole: Hyperexpanded clone frequencies declined over subsequent months; after one year, T-cell counts and TCRbeta diversity were mostly attributed to newly produced T cells. About two months after transplant, the apparently early recovery of alphabetaT-cell counts reportedly depended on just several hundred clones that had expanded rapidly and came from non-depleted graft cells. The high TCRbeta diversity at day 60 in some patients was ascribed to recipient T cells and intrathymic progenitors that had survived conditioning.

The table lists this clonotype with many counts. The specificity of this receptor is unknown. Per-nucleotide qualities are absent, and no much larger clonotype sits a single base away. Looking up the germline V gene yields CDR1 SQVTM and CDR2 ANQGSEA. Measured from the cysteine to the phenylalanine, the CDR3 is 13 residues long. The sequence is cut down to CDR3 DNA, 39 bases in frame from base 1. The germline V and J ends show losses of 4 bases and 6 bases respectively, and no gene match explains 7 bases of the junction. The protocol used for the library was PCR. Data came from an Illumina HiSeq 2500. Molecular barcoding was employed in the preparation of TCR libraries, with unique molecular identifiers being used to normalize TCRbeta repertoire quantification. In-frame beta chains were kept once TCRdb had trimmed the public reads at Q25 with fastp and called clones with MiXCR. When rows share a CDR3 protein, they turn into one entry using the most common DNA and genes. Here the sample has about 290,000 distinct CDR3 sequences; roughly a tenth occur a single time. Clones ranked in the top ten supply just under 7.5% of the sample.

The treatment or condition tag for this specimen amounts to: allogeneic hematopoietic cell transplantation with graft depleted of TCRalphabeta T cells and CD19 B cells. The transplant recipients were children given TCRalphabeta/CD19-depleted allogeneic hematopoietic cell grafts. Here the sequenced sample was PBMCs, taken before TCRalphabeta/CD19-depleted stem cell transplant. This receptor was obtained from a boy under two years old with acute myeloid leukemia, due to receive a stem cell transplant. The rearranged segments are TRBV29-1 and TRBJ2-7; TRBD1 aligns with 9 central bases. This receptor has the CDR3 CSVATGGVIEQYF. The DNA sequence reads TGCAGCGTTGCGACAGGGGGAGTAATCGAGCAGTACTTC.